Listed below are T cell receptor beta chains from one sample, sequenced in a study of T cells after yellow fever vaccination. One entry per CDR3 protein results from TCRdb running MiXCR on the 5' RACE reads. The sample shows about 160,000 distinct CDR3 sequences, 9.3% of them seen only once. Specimen: CD8+ T cells sorted from PBMCs, collected 45 days after the yellow fever booster vaccination. Receptors originate from a man aged 18 to 29 who received the YFV17D yellow fever vaccine. The CDR3 runs from the conserved cysteine through the conserved F or W. A D gene is named only where the DNA matches it firmly. Where a row states a size, it is once, few, many or the class of an expanded clone; other rows omit it.

d_gene: TRBD1; v_gene: TRBV9; j_gene: TRBJ1-2; abundance: NA; CDR3nt: TGTGCCAGCAGCCAACAAGCAGGGGGTGGCTACACCTTC; CDR3aa: CASSQQAGGGYTF
d_gene: TRBD1; v_gene: TRBV27; j_gene: TRBJ1-6; abundance: NA; CDR3nt: TGTGCCAGCAGTCGTCGGACAGGGGAGTCGAGAAATTCACCCCTCCACTTT; CDR3aa: CASSRRTGESRNSPLHF
d_gene: NA; v_gene: TRBV21-1; j_gene: TRBJ1-1; abundance: NA; CDR3nt: TGTGCCAGCAGCTTATCCCCAGGGGTGGGAAACACTGAAGCTTTCTTT; CDR3aa: CASSLSPGVGNTEAFF
d_gene: TRBD2; v_gene: TRBV20-1; j_gene: TRBJ2-5; abundance: NA; CDR3nt: TGCAGTGCTAGCTCTAGCGGGGGTGAGGAGACCCAGTACTTC; CDR3aa: CSASSSGGEETQYF
d_gene: NA; v_gene: TRBV4-3; j_gene: TRBJ2-6; abundance: medium-sized; CDR3nt: TGCGCCAGCAGCCAGGTGTCCGGGACTGGGGCCAACGTCCTGACTTTC; CDR3aa: CASSQVSGTGANVLTF
d_gene: NA; v_gene: TRBV7-3; j_gene: TRBJ1-1; abundance: NA; CDR3nt: TGTGCCAGCAGCTTACTCAAGACCTCGGAAGCTTTCTTT; CDR3aa: CASSLLKTSEAFF
d_gene: TRBD2; v_gene: TRBV13; j_gene: TRBJ2-3; abundance: NA; CDR3nt: TGTGCCAGCAGCCAGACTAGCGGGGGCACAGATACGCAGTATTTT; CDR3aa: CASSQTSGGTDTQYF
d_gene: NA; v_gene: TRBV3-1; j_gene: TRBJ2-5; abundance: NA; CDR3nt: TGTGCCAGCAGCCAAGTAGGCGAACTAGACCAAGAGACCCAGTACTTC; CDR3aa: CASSQVGELDQETQYF
d_gene: NA; v_gene: TRBV5-1; j_gene: TRBJ2-2; abundance: few; CDR3nt: TGCGCCAGCAGCTGGAGACACGTTGGGGACACCGGGGAGCTGTTTTTT; CDR3aa: CASSWRHVGDTGELFF
d_gene: NA; v_gene: TRBV19; j_gene: TRBJ1-2; abundance: NA; CDR3nt: TGTGCCAGTGGGGGTCCTGGCTACACCTTC; CDR3aa: CASGGPGYTF
d_gene: NA; v_gene: TRBV5-4; j_gene: TRBJ2-5; abundance: NA; CDR3nt: TGTGCCAGCACCGCGCCCCCGGGGACCCAGTACTTC; CDR3aa: CASTAPPGTQYF
d_gene: NA; v_gene: TRBV19; j_gene: TRBJ1-1; abundance: NA; CDR3nt: TGTGCCACCTGGATGAACACTGAAGCTTTCTTT; CDR3aa: CATWMNTEAFF
d_gene: NA; v_gene: TRBV20-1; j_gene: TRBJ1-1; abundance: few; CDR3nt: TGCAGTGCGAGGGGTCAGGGGACGAACACTGAAGCTTTCTTT; CDR3aa: CSARGQGTNTEAFF
d_gene: NA; v_gene: TRBV27; j_gene: TRBJ1-1; abundance: NA; CDR3nt: TGTGCCAGCAGTTTCAGGACCGGGAACACTGAAGCTTTCTTT; CDR3aa: CASSFRTGNTEAFF
d_gene: TRBD1; v_gene: TRBV7-2; j_gene: TRBJ1-2; abundance: many; CDR3nt: TGTGCCAGCAGCTTAGGGACCGGGACAGCTAACTATGGCTACACCTTC; CDR3aa: CASSLGTGTANYGYTF
d_gene: TRBD1; v_gene: TRBV5-6; j_gene: TRBJ2-3; abundance: NA; CDR3nt: TGTGCCAGCAGCTTGGTTGCCCTACAGGGGGGTAGCACAGATACGCAGTATTTT; CDR3aa: CASSLVALQGGSTDTQYF
d_gene: TRBD2; v_gene: TRBV7-6; j_gene: TRBJ2-1; abundance: many; CDR3nt: TGTGCCAGCAGCTTAGACGGCCTAGCGGGGGAGGAGCAGTTCTTC; CDR3aa: CASSLDGLAGEEQFF
d_gene: NA; v_gene: TRBV20-1; j_gene: TRBJ1-6; abundance: once; CDR3nt: TGCAGTGCTAGAGGGCAGTTGAGCTCCTATAATTCACCCCTCCACTTT; CDR3aa: CSARGQLSSYNSPLHF
d_gene: NA; v_gene: TRBV6-2/TRBV6-3; j_gene: TRBJ1-1; abundance: NA; CDR3nt: TGTGCCAGCAGTTATAACGGCGTGGTGGGATCGGACACTGAAGCTTTCTTT; CDR3aa: CASSYNGVVGSDTEAFF
d_gene: NA; v_gene: TRBV19; j_gene: TRBJ1-1; abundance: NA; CDR3nt: TGTGCCACCCGCAGGGGTATGAACACTGAAGCTTTCTTT; CDR3aa: CATRRGMNTEAFF
d_gene: TRBD1; v_gene: TRBV7-7; j_gene: TRBJ2-7; abundance: NA; CDR3nt: TGTGCCAGCAGCTTAGGGACAGGAGAGTACGAGCAGTACTTC; CDR3aa: CASSLGTGEYEQYF
d_gene: NA; v_gene: TRBV29-1; j_gene: TRBJ2-5; abundance: NA; CDR3nt: TGCAGCGTATGGTCCGAGGGGGAGACCCAGTACTTC; CDR3aa: CSVWSEGETQYF
d_gene: NA; v_gene: TRBV2; j_gene: TRBJ1-2; abundance: few; CDR3nt: TGTGCCAGACAGAAGTACTATGGCTACACCTTC; CDR3aa: CARQKYYGYTF